This T cell receptor (beta chain) was sequenced in a study of shared clonotypes between healthy human individuals. Measured with immunoSEQ multiplex PCR; TCRdb has only the in-frame clones, and not every one. This repertoire shows 2 million to 2.5 million clones, 93% found once; its top ten account for approximately 0.37%. Note on this clone: The antigen remains unidentified. In the same sample, other DNA sequences code for this CDR3.

This CDR3 has 15 amino acids. CDR1 is SGHRS and CDR2 is YFSETQ in the germline V gene. V was pared by 0 bases and J by 0 bases, with 7 bases between. Overall study results and limits: Only a few donors were included, so the genetic and exposure-history diversity represented was limited.

V usage is TRBV5-1 and J usage is TRBJ2-1; D not certain. The sample taken for sequencing was naive CD4+ T cells from PBMCs. This sample's subset: CD45RA+ positively selected. This TCR came from a man aged 18 to 30 in good health. Some clones in this sample may be carry-over from other donors' samples. CDR3 DNA: TGCGCCAGCAGCTTGGGGCCCAGCTCCTACAATGAGCAGTTCTTC. Its translation: CASSLGPSSYNEQFF.